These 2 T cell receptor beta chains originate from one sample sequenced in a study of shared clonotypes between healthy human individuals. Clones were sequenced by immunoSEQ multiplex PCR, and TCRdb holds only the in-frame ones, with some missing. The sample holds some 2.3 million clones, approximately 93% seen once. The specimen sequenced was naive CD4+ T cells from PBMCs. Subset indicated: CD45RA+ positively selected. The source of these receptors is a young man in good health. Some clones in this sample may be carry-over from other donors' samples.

The CDR3 DNA reads as TGTGCCAGCAGCCTAAGCGGGTTTGGTGGAAACACCATATATTTT. As protein: CASSLSGFGGNTIYF. The chain links TRBV9 to TRBJ1-3; D call uncertain. The germline V and J ends were trimmed by 4 bases and 3 bases, with 14 bases remaining between them. CDR1 SGDLS and CDR2 YYNGEE come from the germline V gene. This CDR3 is 15 amino acids long.

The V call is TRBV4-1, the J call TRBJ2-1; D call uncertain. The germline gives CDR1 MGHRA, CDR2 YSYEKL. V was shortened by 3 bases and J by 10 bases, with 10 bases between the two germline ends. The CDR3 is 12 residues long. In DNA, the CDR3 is TGCGCCAGCAGCCATCCCAGTTGGGAGCAGTTCTTC. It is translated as CASSHPSWEQFF.